Listed below are T cell receptor beta chains from one sample, sequenced in a study of blood T cell repertoires in COVID-19. The protocol was immunoSEQ multiplex PCR, while the TCRdb copy is restricted to in-frame clones and leaves out a portion. The sample shows 70,000 to 95,000 clones, 84% of them seen only once. The sample consisted of peripheral blood. The receptors were gathered from a human donor in a cohort sampled during active COVID-19. The CDR3 runs from the conserved cysteine through the conserved F or W. Fields, in order: D gene, J gene, V gene, clone size, CDR3 DNA, CDR3 protein. The D gene is left open where the match is weak. Clone size is not always given. Where it is, it says once, few, many or a class for expanded clones.

d_call: TRBD1
j_call: TRBJ1-1
v_call: TRBV3-1/TRBV3-2
clone_size: -
cdr3_nt: TGTGCCAGCAGCCCCGGGACAGGGGAACTGAACACTGAAGCTTTCTTT
cdr3_aa: CASSPGTGELNTEAFF

d_call: -
j_call: TRBJ2-3
v_call: TRBV21-1
clone_size: -
cdr3_nt: TGTGCCAGCAGCACAAGAAGGACAGGGAACGATTCTTTCGGCACAGATACGCAGTATTTT
cdr3_aa: CASSTRRTGNDSFGTDTQYF

d_call: -
j_call: TRBJ1-2
v_call: TRBV19
clone_size: once
cdr3_nt: TGTGCCACCCAGAGGACATCAGCTAACTATGGCTACACCTTC
cdr3_aa: CATQRTSANYGYTF

d_call: TRBD1
j_call: TRBJ2-2
v_call: TRBV5-1
clone_size: -
cdr3_nt: TGCGCCAGCAGCTTGGGGGACAGGGCCGGGGAGCTGTTTTTT
cdr3_aa: CASSLGDRAGELFF

d_call: TRBD1
j_call: TRBJ2-7
v_call: TRBV3-1/TRBV3-2
clone_size: -
cdr3_nt: TGTGCCAGCAGCCAATGGGGGCCCGGGACAGGGCGGAGCGAGCAGTACTTC
cdr3_aa: CASSQWGPGTGRSEQYF

d_call: -
j_call: TRBJ2-5
v_call: TRBV27
clone_size: -
cdr3_nt: TGTGCCAGCAGTTACCGATATGGGGCGTCTAGGCTTGAAGAGACCCAGTACTTC
cdr3_aa: CASSYRYGASRLEETQYF

d_call: TRBD2
j_call: TRBJ2-1
v_call: TRBV28
clone_size: -
cdr3_nt: TGTGCCAGCAGCGGCGGGGGGACCTACAATGAGCAGTTCTTC
cdr3_aa: CASSGGGTYNEQFF

d_call: TRBD2
j_call: TRBJ2-2
v_call: TRBV7-9
clone_size: -
cdr3_nt: TGTGCCAGCAGACATACTAGCGGGGTCAACACCGGGGAGCTGTTTTTT
cdr3_aa: CASRHTSGVNTGELFF

d_call: TRBD2
j_call: TRBJ2-3
v_call: TRBV10-1
clone_size: -
cdr3_nt: TGCGCCAGCAGTGACCTCGGGATAGCGGGGGCCTCAGATACGCAGTATTTT
cdr3_aa: CASSDLGIAGASDTQYF

d_call: -
j_call: TRBJ2-7
v_call: TRBV15
clone_size: few
cdr3_nt: TGTGCCACCAGCAGGACCGCCTACGGGAGCTCCTACGAGCAGTACTTC
cdr3_aa: CATSRTAYGSSYEQYF

d_call: TRBD1
j_call: TRBJ2-7
v_call: TRBV5-1
clone_size: -
cdr3_nt: TGCGCCAGCAGCTTATTGGGGGACAGGGCTAACGAGCAGTACTTC
cdr3_aa: CASSLLGDRANEQYF

d_call: TRBD1
j_call: TRBJ1-4
v_call: TRBV27
clone_size: -
cdr3_nt: TGTGCCAGCAGGATACTGGGACAGGGGGATGAAAAACTGTTTTTT
cdr3_aa: CASRILGQGDEKLFF

d_call: -
j_call: TRBJ2-2
v_call: TRBV11-2
clone_size: -
cdr3_nt: TGTGCCAGCAGCCATCCGTTTCTACAGGAAAACACCGGGGAGCTGTTTTTT
cdr3_aa: CASSHPFLQENTGELFF

d_call: TRBD1
j_call: TRBJ1-3
v_call: TRBV7-8
clone_size: -
cdr3_nt: TGTGCCAGCAGCTTCAGGGAGACAGGGTCTGGAAACACCATATATTTT
cdr3_aa: CASSFRETGSGNTIYF

d_call: TRBD1
j_call: TRBJ1-3
v_call: TRBV10-3
clone_size: -
cdr3_nt: TGTGCCATCAGTGATGGGACAGGGAATGTAAACACCATATATTTT
cdr3_aa: CAISDGTGNVNTIYF

d_call: TRBD2
j_call: TRBJ2-3
v_call: TRBV27
clone_size: -
cdr3_nt: TGTGCCAGCAGTCTCTCGACTAGCGGGGGGGCGCAGTATTTT
cdr3_aa: CASSLSTSGGAQYF

d_call: TRBD1
j_call: TRBJ1-2
v_call: TRBV5-4
clone_size: -
cdr3_nt: TGTGCCAGCAGCTTGGCAGACAGGGGTGCTAACTATGGCTACACCTTC
cdr3_aa: CASSLADRGANYGYTF

d_call: TRBD1
j_call: TRBJ1-5
v_call: TRBV9
clone_size: -
cdr3_nt: TGTGCCAGCAGCACAGGGGTTACACAGCCCCAGCATTTT
cdr3_aa: CASSTGVTQPQHF

d_call: -
j_call: TRBJ1-6
v_call: TRBV5-1
clone_size: once
cdr3_nt: TGCGCCAGCAGCCCTTTGGGTTCGATTCGACAGACCAATTCACCCCTCCACTTT
cdr3_aa: CASSPLGSIRQTNSPLHF

d_call: TRBD1
j_call: TRBJ2-5
v_call: TRBV2
clone_size: -
cdr3_nt: TGTGCCAGCAGTGCCGGGACAGGGGGCGCGGGGGAGACCCAGTACTTC
cdr3_aa: CASSAGTGGAGETQYF

d_call: -
j_call: TRBJ1-1
v_call: TRBV6-6
clone_size: -
cdr3_nt: TGTGCCAGCAGTTATATCACAGCGGGTGGCACTGAAGCTTTCTTT
cdr3_aa: CASSYITAGGTEAFF

d_call: TRBD1
j_call: TRBJ2-1
v_call: TRBV9
clone_size: -
cdr3_nt: TGTGCCAGCAGCGCGAACCGGGACAGGGGACCTGAGCAGTTCTTC
cdr3_aa: CASSANRDRGPEQFF

d_call: TRBD1
j_call: TRBJ1-2
v_call: TRBV18
clone_size: -
cdr3_nt: TGTGCCAGCTCACCGACTTTAGGGACAGGTCCAGGCTATGGCTACACCTTC
cdr3_aa: CASSPTLGTGPGYGYTF

d_call: -
j_call: TRBJ1-1
v_call: TRBV3-1/TRBV3-2
clone_size: -
cdr3_nt: TGTGCCAGCAGCCAGAGCAGGGCGAGGACTGAAGCTTTCTTT
cdr3_aa: CASSQSRARTEAFF

d_call: TRBD2
j_call: TRBJ2-1
v_call: TRBV7-3
clone_size: -
cdr3_nt: TGTGCCAGCAGCCGAAGAAGGACTAGTCTGTCCAATGAGCAGTTCTTC
cdr3_aa: CASSRRRTSLSNEQFF

d_call: TRBD2
j_call: TRBJ2-2
v_call: TRBV3-1/TRBV3-2
clone_size: -
cdr3_nt: TGTGCCAGCAGCCCTGGGGAGGGGCGTCCCGGGGAGCTGTTTTTT
cdr3_aa: CASSPGEGRPGELFF

d_call: -
j_call: TRBJ1-2
v_call: TRBV9
clone_size: -
cdr3_nt: TGTGCCAGCAGCGTAGCAAGGGGCGGCGGCTACACCTTC
cdr3_aa: CASSVARGGGYTF

d_call: TRBD1
j_call: TRBJ2-3
v_call: TRBV5-1
clone_size: -
cdr3_nt: TGCGCCAGCAGCGATTTCCGGGACAGCCGAAACACAGATACGCAGTATTTT
cdr3_aa: CASSDFRDSRNTDTQYF

d_call: TRBD2
j_call: TRBJ2-3
v_call: TRBV10-1
clone_size: -
cdr3_nt: TGCGCCAGCAGTGAGAGAACTAGCGGGGGCTTGGATACGCAGTATTTT
cdr3_aa: CASSERTSGGLDTQYF

d_call: TRBD1
j_call: TRBJ1-4
v_call: TRBV4-1
clone_size: -
cdr3_nt: TGCGCCAGCAGCCAAGTGCACAGGGGTGGGGAAAAACTGTTTTTT
cdr3_aa: CASSQVHRGGEKLFF

d_call: -
j_call: TRBJ2-7
v_call: TRBV6-5
clone_size: -
cdr3_nt: TGTGCCACCAAAGTGGGGGGGACAGGCCCCTACGAGCAGTACTTC
cdr3_aa: CATKVGGTGPYEQYF

d_call: -
j_call: TRBJ2-1
v_call: TRBV3-1/TRBV3-2
clone_size: -
cdr3_nt: TGTGCCAGCAGTCTCAGTGGACTCACCTACAATGAGCAGTTCTTC
cdr3_aa: CASSLSGLTYNEQFF

d_call: TRBD1
j_call: TRBJ1-1
v_call: TRBV20-1
clone_size: -
cdr3_nt: TGCAGGGTGACAGGGGGCACTGAAGCTTTCTTT
cdr3_aa: CRVTGGTEAFF

d_call: TRBD1
j_call: TRBJ2-1
v_call: TRBV7-3
clone_size: few
cdr3_nt: TGTGCCAGCAGCTCCGGGACAGGGGCCTACAATGAGCAGTTCTTC
cdr3_aa: CASSSGTGAYNEQFF

d_call: TRBD1
j_call: TRBJ1-1
v_call: TRBV19
clone_size: -
cdr3_nt: TGTGCCAGTAGCCAAATCAGGGGGACTGAAGCTTTCTTT
cdr3_aa: CASSQIRGTEAFF

d_call: -
j_call: TRBJ1-1
v_call: TRBV5-6
clone_size: -
cdr3_nt: TGTGCCAGCAGCTCCCCGGGACTGACCACTGAAGCTTTCTTT
cdr3_aa: CASSSPGLTTEAFF

d_call: -
j_call: TRBJ2-7
v_call: TRBV20-1
clone_size: -
cdr3_nt: TGCAGTGCTAGTAGGGGGACCCTGGGATTAAACGAGCAGTACTTC
cdr3_aa: CSASRGTLGLNEQYF

d_call: -
j_call: TRBJ2-5
v_call: TRBV5-1
clone_size: -
cdr3_nt: TGCGCCAGCAGCTTGGGATTGACAGGTCAGCAAGAGACCCAGTACTTC
cdr3_aa: CASSLGLTGQQETQYF

d_call: TRBD2
j_call: TRBJ2-5
v_call: TRBV5-1
clone_size: -
cdr3_nt: TGCGCCAGCAGCTTGGAGGGACCGGGGGGGCATCAAGAGACCCAGTACTTC
cdr3_aa: CASSLEGPGGHQETQYF

d_call: -
j_call: TRBJ2-4
v_call: TRBV28
clone_size: -
cdr3_nt: TGTGCCAGCAGTTTAACAGAACCACCCAAAAACATTCAGTACTTC
cdr3_aa: CASSLTEPPKNIQYF

d_call: TRBD1
j_call: TRBJ2-7
v_call: TRBV30
clone_size: -
cdr3_nt: TGTGCCTGGACCCCGTGGGGGACAGGGGGCTACGAGCAGTACTTC
cdr3_aa: CAWTPWGTGGYEQYF

d_call: -
j_call: TRBJ1-3
v_call: TRBV5-4
clone_size: few
cdr3_nt: TGTGCCAGCAGCGTTGGACAGCCCTCTGGAAACACCATATATTTT
cdr3_aa: CASSVGQPSGNTIYF